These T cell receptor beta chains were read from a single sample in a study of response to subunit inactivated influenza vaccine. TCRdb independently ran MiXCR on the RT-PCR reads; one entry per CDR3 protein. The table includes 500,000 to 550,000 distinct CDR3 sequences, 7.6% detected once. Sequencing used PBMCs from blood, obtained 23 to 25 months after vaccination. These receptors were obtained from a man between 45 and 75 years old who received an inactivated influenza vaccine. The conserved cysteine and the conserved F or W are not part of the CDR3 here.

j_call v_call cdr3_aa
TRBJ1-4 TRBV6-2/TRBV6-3 ASKAATARGPSPFNEKLF
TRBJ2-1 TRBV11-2 ASSDELAGLNNEQF
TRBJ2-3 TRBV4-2 ASSQVSLAGILTDTQY
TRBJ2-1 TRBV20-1 STSRTRRNEQF
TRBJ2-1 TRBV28 ASLAGTRGEQF
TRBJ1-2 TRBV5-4 ASSFETPGRGYGYT
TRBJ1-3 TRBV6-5 ASSSGQGARGNTIY
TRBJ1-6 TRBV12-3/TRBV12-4 ASRRTGFDSPLH
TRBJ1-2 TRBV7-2 ASSLGFRVNYGYT
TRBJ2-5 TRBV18 ASSTGTGAQETQY